This T cell receptor (beta chain) derives from a study of T cell responses to AZD1222 COVID-19 vaccine. Turning to the study itself: Both about-4-week and about-12-week second-dose recipients were combined. Study observations and caveats: Spike-specific TCR repertoires showed rising breadth and depth after two AZD1222 doses.

Concerning this clone: No antigen is known for it.

V dropped 3 bases and J dropped 3 bases, with 12 bases sitting between them. CDR3 length equals 15 residues. Per the germline V gene, CDR1 is SGHTA and CDR2 is FQGNSA. The protocol was immunoSEQ multiplex PCR, while the TCRdb copy is restricted to in-frame clones and leaves out a portion. The sample has roughly 91,000 clones, roughly nine tenths seen once. The specimen comprised peripheral blood, sampled on day 0 of AZD1222 vaccination. V is TRBV7-2 and J is TRBJ2-1; no reliable D call. The TCR sequence derives from an adult in good health. In DNA form, the CDR3 reads TGTGCCAGCAGCTTGGACCTCCAGCTCTACAATGAGCAGTTCTTC. Protein: CASSLDLQLYNEQFF.